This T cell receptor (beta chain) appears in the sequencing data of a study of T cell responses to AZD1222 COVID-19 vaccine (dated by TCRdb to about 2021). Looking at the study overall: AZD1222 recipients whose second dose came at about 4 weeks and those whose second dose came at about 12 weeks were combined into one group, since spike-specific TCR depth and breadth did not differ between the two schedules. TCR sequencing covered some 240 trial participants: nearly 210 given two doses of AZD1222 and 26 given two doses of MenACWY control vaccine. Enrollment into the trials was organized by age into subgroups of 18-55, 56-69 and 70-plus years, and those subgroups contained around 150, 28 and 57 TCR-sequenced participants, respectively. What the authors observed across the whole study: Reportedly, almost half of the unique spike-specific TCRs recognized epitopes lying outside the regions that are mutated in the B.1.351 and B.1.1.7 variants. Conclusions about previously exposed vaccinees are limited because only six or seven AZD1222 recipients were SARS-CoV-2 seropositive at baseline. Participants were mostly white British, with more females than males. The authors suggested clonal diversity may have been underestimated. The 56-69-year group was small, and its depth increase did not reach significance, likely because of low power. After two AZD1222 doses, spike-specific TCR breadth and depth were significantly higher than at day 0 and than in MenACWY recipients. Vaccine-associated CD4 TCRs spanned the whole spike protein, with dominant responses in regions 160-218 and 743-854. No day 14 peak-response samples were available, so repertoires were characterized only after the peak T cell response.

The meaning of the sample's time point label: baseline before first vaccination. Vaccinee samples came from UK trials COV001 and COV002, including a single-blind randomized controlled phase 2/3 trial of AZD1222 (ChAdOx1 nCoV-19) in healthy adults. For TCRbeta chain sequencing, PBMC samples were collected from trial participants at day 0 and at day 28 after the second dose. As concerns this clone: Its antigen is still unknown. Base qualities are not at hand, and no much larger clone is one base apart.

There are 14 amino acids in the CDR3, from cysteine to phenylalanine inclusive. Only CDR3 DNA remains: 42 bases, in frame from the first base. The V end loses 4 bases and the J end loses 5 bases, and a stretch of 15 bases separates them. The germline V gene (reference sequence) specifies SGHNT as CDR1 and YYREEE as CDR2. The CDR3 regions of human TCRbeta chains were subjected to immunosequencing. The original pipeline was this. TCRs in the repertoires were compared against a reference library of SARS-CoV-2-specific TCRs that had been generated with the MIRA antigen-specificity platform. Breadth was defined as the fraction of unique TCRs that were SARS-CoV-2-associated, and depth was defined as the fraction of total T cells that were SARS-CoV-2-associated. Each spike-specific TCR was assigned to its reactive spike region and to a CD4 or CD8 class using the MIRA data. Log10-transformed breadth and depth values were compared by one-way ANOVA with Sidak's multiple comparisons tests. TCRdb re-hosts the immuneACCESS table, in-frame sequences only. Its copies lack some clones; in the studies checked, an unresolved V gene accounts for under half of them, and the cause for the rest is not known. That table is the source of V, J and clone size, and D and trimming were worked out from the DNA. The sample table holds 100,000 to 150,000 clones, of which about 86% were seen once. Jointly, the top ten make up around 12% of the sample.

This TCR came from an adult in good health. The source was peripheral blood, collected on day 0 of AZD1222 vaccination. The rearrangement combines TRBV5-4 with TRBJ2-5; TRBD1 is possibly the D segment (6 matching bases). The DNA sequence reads TGTGCCAGCAGCACGGAAACAGGGTCGGAGACCCAGTACTTC. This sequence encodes CASSTETGSETQYF.